This entry lists 28 T cell receptor beta chains sequenced from one sample in a study of shared clonotypes between healthy human individuals (dated by TCRdb to the early 2020s). The library was prepared using the immunoSEQ multiplex PCR assay. What TCRdb holds here is the immuneACCESS table cut down to in-frame rearrangements. Part of the clones is not present; checked against another copy, under half of the missing clones reflect an unresolved V gene, and the others are unexplained. The sample includes 2,500,000 or so clones, with 80% to 95% observed a single time. Approximately 0.41% of the sample is held by the ten biggest clonotypes. The specimen was naive CD4+ T cells from PBMCs. The label giving this sample's cell subset or site can be read as: CD45RA+ positively selected. These receptors were taken from a man younger than 30 in good health. Some clones in this sample may be carry-over from other donors' samples.

The CDR3 spells CASSPGRARGVREQYF. Here the CDR3 DNA reads TGTGCCAGCAGCCCCGGACGGGCCAGGGGGGTGCGCGAGCAGTACTTC. The chain carries TRBV7-6 and TRBJ2-7; D may be TRBD1 (7 bases). The CDR3 consists of 16 residues. Per the germline V gene, CDR1 is SGHVS and CDR2 is FNYEAQ. With 5 bases removed from V and 6 bases from J, the gap between germline ends came to 23 bases.

This chain joins TRBV2 and TRBJ2-2, with D perhaps TRBD2 (5 bases). CDR3 length: 14 residues. Germline V gene data show CDR1 as SNHLY and CDR2 as FYNNEI. Trimming shortened V by 8 bases and J by 6 bases, and 16 bases separated the two germline ends. CDR3 coding DNA: TGTGCCAGCCGCGGGTCCAGGTCGTCCGGGGAGCTGTTTTTT. Its translation: CASRGSRSSGELFF. The variable domain in full, with the rest retrieved from reference TRBV2 and TRBJ2-2, is EPEVTQTPSHQVTQMGQEVILRCVPISNHLYFYWYRQILGQKVEFLVSFYNNEISEKSEIFDDQFSVERPDGSNFTLKIRSTKLEDSAMYFCASRGSRSSGELFFGEGSRLTVL.

The J gene is TRBJ2-1, the V gene TRBV25-1, with 9 bases identical to TRBD1. The CDR3 sequence is 16 residues long. Per germline, CDR1 MGHDK and CDR2 SYGVNS. V lost 2 bases to trimming and J lost 7 bases; unmatched junction nucleotides: 9. The CDR3 DNA follows: TGTGCCAGCAGTGAAAACCCGGGACAGGGTCGGAATGAGCAGTTCTTC. Amino acid sequence: CASSENPGQGRNEQFF.

As regards this clone: Within the sample, other DNA sequences also encode this same CDR3. CDR3 loop: CASSNRGQETQYF. The CDR3 nucleotides are TGCGCCAGCAGCAATAGAGGTCAAGAGACCCAGTACTTC. The chain joins TRBV5-1 to TRBJ2-5; D uncertain. Trimming pared 4 bases from V and 2 bases from J, leaving 9 bases between. There are 13 residues in the CDR3. Germline-derived CDR1 and CDR2 are SGHRS and YFSETQ. The variable domain in full, with the rest retrieved from reference TRBV5-1 and TRBJ2-5, is KAGVTQTPRYLIKTRGQQVTLSCSPISGHRSVSWYQQTPGQGLQFLFEYFSETQRNKGNFPGRFSGRQFSNSRSEMNVSTLELGDSALYLCASSNRGQETQYFGPGTRLLVL.

The chain joins TRBV5-6 to TRBJ2-2, with 7 positions matching TRBD2. Germline CDR1 is SGHDT and CDR2 is YYEEEE. The CDR3 is 17 residues long. J was trimmed by 4 bases and V by 5 bases; bases with no gene match: 14. The CDR3 region has the DNA TGTGCCAGCAGGCCCAACCGCGGCGGGAGTTTCACCGGGGAGCTGTTTTTT. The encoded protein is CASRPNRGGSFTGELFF. Filled out from reference TRBV5-6 and TRBJ2-2, the complete variable domain reads DAGVTQSPTHLIKTRGQQVTLRCSPKSGHDTVSWYQQALGQGPQFIFQYYEEEERQRGNFPDRFSGHQFPNYSSELNVNALLLGDSALYLCASRPNRGGSFTGELFFGEGSRLTVL.

The rearrangement uses TRBV6-1 and TRBJ1-1; D unclear. CDR1 and CDR2 from the germline V gene are MNHNS and SASEGT. The V gene lost 8 bases and the J gene lost 5 bases, with 9 bases spanning the gap. The CDR3 length is 11 residues. The CDR3 loop reads CASGPSTEAFF. CDR3 DNA: TGTGCCAGCGGCCCATCTACTGAAGCTTTCTTT.

This chain links TRBV14 with TRBJ1-1; D call uncertain. The CDR3 extends over 16 amino acids. The germline CDR1 and CDR2 sequences are SGHDN and FVKESK. The V gene lost 1 base and the J gene lost 1 base, with 13 bases spanning the gap. The CDR3 DNA reads TGTGCCAGCAGCCAAGGGAGTTGGGGTCGGAACACTGAAGCTTTCTTT. Translation gives CASSQGSWGRNTEAFF.

This clone was seen once. The rearrangement joins TRBV6-5 to TRBJ1-2; no clear D gene. The CDR3 has 16 residues. CDR1 MNHEY and CDR2 SVGAGI come from the germline V gene. Trimming left V 2 bases short and J 5 bases short, with 18 bases between. CDR3 protein: CASSYRPTVPLYGYTF. CDR3 DNA sequence: TGTGCCAGCAGTTACAGGCCAACCGTCCCCTTATATGGCTACACCTTC.

This clone was found once. This sequence joins TRBV28 and TRBJ1-5; a possible D gene is TRBD1 (6 bases). From germline, CDR1 is MDHEN and CDR2 SYDVKM. CDR3 length equals 14 residues. V lost 6 bases, J lost 6 bases, and 15 bases lay in between. The CDR3 here is CASREGGASQPQHF. The CDR3 coding sequence is TGTGCCAGCAGGGAGGGGGGGGCTAGTCAGCCCCAGCATTTT.

The chain carries TRBV7-9 and TRBJ2-7; 10 nucleotides match TRBD2. CDR3 length equals 14 residues. Germline CDR1 is SEHNR and CDR2 is FQNEAQ (reference sequence). J gave up 2 bases and V 5 bases, and 3 bases lay outside the gene matches. The CDR3 spells CASSASGRAYEQYF. The CDR3 nucleotides are TGTGCCAGCAGCGCAAGCGGGAGGGCCTACGAGCAGTACTTC. Full variable domain (remainder filled in from reference TRBV7-9 and TRBJ2-7): DTGVSQNPRHKITKRGQNVTFRCDPISEHNRLYWYRQTLGQGPEFLTYFQNEAQLEKSRLLSDRFSAERPKGSFSTLEIQRTEQGDSAMYLCASSASGRAYEQYFGPGTRLTVT.

The V call is TRBV4-1, the J call TRBJ1-3, with 9 bases identical to TRBD1. Germline CDR1 MGHRA, CDR2 YSYEKL. The CDR3 is 18 residues long. After removal of 1 base from V and 3 bases from J, the junction contained 10 bases not matched to a gene. CDR3 bases: TGCGCCAGCAGCCAAGGGGCTGGGGACAGGGAAGGTGGAAACACCATATATTTT. As protein: CASSQGAGDREGGNTIYF.

J is TRBJ2-3 and V is TRBV27; 8 bases align to TRBD2. The CDR3 has 15 amino acids. V shed 4 bases, J shed 1 base, and the junction held 4 bases outside the gene matches. Germline-derived CDR1 and CDR2 are MNHEY and SMNVEV (reference sequence). DNA of the CDR3: TGTGCCAGCAGTTCCTTAGCGGGGCGCACAGATACGCAGTATTTT. Its translation: CASSSLAGRTDTQYF.

The sample holds one count of this clone. J is TRBJ2-7 and V is TRBV4-2; a possible D gene is TRBD2 (6 bases). The CDR3 runs to 15 residues. Germline CDR1 LGHNA, CDR2 YNFKEQ. Trimming shortened V by 0 bases and J by 7 bases, and 16 bases separated the two germline ends. CDR3 DNA sequence: TGTGCCAGCAGCCAAGAAGTGGGACTCCCGGAGGAGCAGTACTTC. Translated: CASSQEVGLPEEQYF.

The rearrangement uses TRBV18 and TRBJ1-3; possible D gene TRBD1, 5 bases. This CDR3 is 16 amino acids long. In germline, CDR1 is KGHSH, CDR2 LQKENI. V lost 3 bases and J 5 bases, leaving 17 bases between the germline ends. The CDR3 sequence is CASSPAGTDSRNTIYF. The DNA for the CDR3 is TGTGCCAGCTCACCGGCGGGGACCGACAGTCGAAACACCATATATTTT. Full variable domain (remainder filled in from reference TRBV18 and TRBJ1-3): NAGVMQNPRHLVRRRGQEARLRCSPMKGHSHVYWYRQLPEEGLKFMVYLQKENIIDESGMPKERFSAEFPKEGPSILRIQQVVRGDSAAYFCASSPAGTDSRNTIYFGEGSWLTVV.

The genes are TRBV5-1 and TRBJ1-2; D not resolved. Germline CDR1 SGHRS, CDR2 YFSETQ. V lost 0 bases, J lost 8 bases, and 11 bases lay in between. The CDR3 runs to 13 residues. CDR3 sequence reads: CASSLERELGYTF. The CDR3, as DNA: TGCGCCAGCAGCTTGGAGCGGGAACTCGGCTACACCTTC.

The sample holds one count of this clone. The chain couples TRBV29-1 to TRBJ2-1; 7 nucleotides align to TRBD2. From germline, CDR1 is SQVTM and CDR2 ANQGSEA. V lost 6 bases and J lost 5; bases outside the gene matches: 7. The CDR3 spans 13 residues. The CDR3 DNA follows: TGCAGCGTCTCGACTAGCCGAGACAATGAGCAGTTCTTC. Its translation: CSVSTSRDNEQFF.

The chain joins TRBV5-6 to TRBJ2-3; D is undetermined. The V gene lost 2 bases and the J gene lost 3 bases, with 7 bases spanning the gap. CDR3 length equals 13 residues. Germline V lookup: CDR1 SGHDT, CDR2 YYEEEE. CDR3 in amino acids: CASSFTLTDTQYF. DNA for the CDR3: TGTGCCAGCAGCTTCACCCTGACAGATACGCAGTATTTT.

The rearrangement links TRBV5-1 to TRBJ2-2; D is ambiguous. The germline V gene has CDR1 SGHRS and CDR2 YFSETQ. Trimming left V 8 bases short and J 1 base short, with 6 bases between. The CDR3 loop spans 12 amino acids. For the CDR3, the DNA is TGCGCCAGTGTGGGGAACACCGGGGAGCTGTTTTTT. This sequence encodes CASVGNTGELFF.

V and J are TRBV5-1 and TRBJ1-1; no clear D gene. Trimming left V 0 bases short and J 5 bases short, with 11 bases between. The CDR3 runs to 14 residues. Germline V gene lookup returns CDR1 SGHRS and CDR2 YFSETQ. The DNA of the CDR3 is TGCGCCAGCAGCTTGGAACCAAAAGCTACTGAAGCTTTCTTT. Its translation: CASSLEPKATEAFF. The entire variable domain, with the rest obtained from reference TRBV5-1 and TRBJ1-1, is as follows: KAGVTQTPRYLIKTRGQQVTLSCSPISGHRSVSWYQQTPGQGLQFLFEYFSETQRNKGNFPGRFSGRQFSNSRSEMNVSTLELGDSALYLCASSLEPKATEAFFGQGTRLTVV.

The chain carries TRBV7-3 and TRBJ2-7; no firm D call. V dropped 5 bases and J dropped 5 bases, with 13 bases sitting between them. Germline V lookup: CDR1 SGHTA, CDR2 FQGTGA. The CDR3 loop spans 13 amino acids. CDR3 loop: CASSLNGENEQYF. The DNA of the CDR3 is TGTGCCAGCAGCCTGAATGGCGAGAACGAGCAGTACTTC.

J is TRBJ1-4 and V is TRBV4-1; D not certain. The V gene lost 1 base and the J gene lost 3 bases, with 9 bases spanning the gap. The CDR3 has 15 amino acids. The V gene's germline CDR1 is MGHRA and CDR2 YSYEKL. The CDR3 sequence: CASSQGPTANEKLFF. DNA of the CDR3: TGCGCCAGCAGCCAAGGACCTACAGCTAATGAAAAACTGTTTTTT.

This chain links TRBV28 with TRBJ2-7; perhaps TRBD2 as D (5 bases). The V gene lost 3 bases and the J gene lost 6 bases, with 12 bases spanning the gap. Germline lookup yields CDR1 MDHEN and CDR2 SYDVKM. This CDR3 contains 13 residues. CDR3 amino acids: CASSFQLVFEQYF. CDR3 DNA sequence: TGTGCCAGCAGTTTTCAACTAGTTTTCGAGCAGTACTTC.

The chain employs TRBV29-1 and TRBJ2-7; D possibly uses TRBD1 or TRBD2 (8 bases each). The CDR3 is made up of 17 amino acids. Germline-derived CDR1 and CDR2 are SQVTM and ANQGSEA. Trimming removed 3 bases at V and 7 bases at J, with 28 bases between. CDR3 bases: TGCAGCGTTGAGGGGACAGGAGAACTAGCGGAGCCTACGGAGCAGTACTTC. The encoded protein is CSVEGTGELAEPTEQYF.

This chain joins TRBV10-3 and TRBJ2-7, with D perhaps TRBD2 (6 bases). The V end was cut by 2 bases, the J end by 0 bases, with 11 bases between. Germline values: CDR1 ENHRY, CDR2 SYGVKD. There are 15 residues in the CDR3. The CDR3 spells CAISEGTGDSYEQYF. The CDR3 coding sequence is TGTGCCATCAGTGAGGGGACGGGAGACTCCTACGAGCAGTACTTC.

The rearrangement joins TRBV30 to TRBJ2-7, with D perhaps matching TRBD2 (6 bases). CDR3 length equals 12 residues. Germline lookup yields CDR1 GTSNPN and CDR2 SVGIG (reference sequence). V shed 4 bases and J shed 7 bases, with 14 bases lying between them. CDR3 protein: CAWTDYRGEQYF. As DNA, the CDR3 is TGTGCCTGGACCGACTACCGGGGGGAGCAGTACTTC.

Notes on this clone: Other DNA variants within this sample encode the same CDR3. The chain combines TRBV2 with TRBJ1-2; no reliable D call. From germline, CDR1 is SNHLY and CDR2 FYNNEI. The CDR3 has 11 residues. Between the trimmed V and J ends, which lost 6 bases and 2 bases, there was a span of 4 bases. The CDR3 DNA is TGTGCCAGCAGGCCCAACTATGGCTACACCTTC. This sequence encodes CASRPNYGYTF.

V and J are TRBV30 and TRBJ1-1, with D unclear. The length of the CDR3 is 13 residues. The V and J ends lost 0 bases and 5 bases respectively, with 10 bases between them. Germline CDR1 is GTSNPN and CDR2 is SVGIG (reference sequence). CDR3 nucleotide sequence: TGTGCCTGGAGTGTACACTCAAAGACTGAAGCTTTCTTT. Its protein product is CAWSVHSKTEAFF. The full variable domain, completed using reference TRBV30 and TRBJ1-1, is SQTIHQWPATLVQPVGSPLSLECTVEGTSNPNLYWYRQAAGRGLQLLFYSVGIGQISSEVPQNLSASRPQDRQFILSSKKLLLSDSGFYLCAWSVHSKTEAFFGQGTRLTVV.

As regards this clone: Other DNA sequences in this sample translate to the same CDR3. The chain is built from TRBV6-5 and TRBJ1-1, with TRBD1 as a possible D gene (6 bases). V was trimmed by 3 bases and J by 10 bases, leaving 9 bases between them. Germline values: CDR1 MNHEY, CDR2 SVGAGI. This CDR3 contains 11 residues. The CDR3 nucleotides read TGTGCCAGCAGTTATGGAGGGGGAGCTTTCTTT. Translating gives CASSYGGGAFF.